One and the same sample provided the 17 T cell receptor beta chains below, sequenced in a study of T cell responses to AZD1222 COVID-19 vaccine. The protocol was immunoSEQ multiplex PCR, while the TCRdb copy is restricted to in-frame clones and leaves out a portion. Among under 130,000 clones, nearly 90% were seen once, and the ten largest hold 2% to 2.5%. The starting material was peripheral blood, obtained 28 days after the second AZD1222 dose. These receptors were taken from an adult who received the AZD1222 COVID-19 vaccine.

This chain connects TRBV6-5 to TRBJ2-2; the D gene is possibly TRBD2 (5 bases). V gave up 7 bases and J gave up 9 bases, with 12 bases separating them. In germline, CDR1 is MNHEY, CDR2 SVGAGI. The CDR3 is 12 residues long. CDR3 region: CASTNPGRELFF. CDR3 nucleotides: TGTGCCAGCACCAACCCCGGGAGGGAGCTGTTTTTT.

This clone has just one count. The CDR3 loop is CASSFPGSGNTIYF. The CDR3 nucleotides are TGTGCCAGCAGCTTTCCGGGCTCTGGAAACACCATATATTTT. The J gene is TRBJ1-3, the V gene TRBV7-9; D is uncertain. With 3 bases removed from V and 0 bases from J, the gap between germline ends came to 6 bases. This CDR3 region has 14 residues. The germline V gene has CDR1 SEHNR and CDR2 FQNEAQ (reference sequence). Variable domain in full (rest from reference TRBV7-9 and TRBJ1-3): DTGVSQNPRHKITKRGQNVTFRCDPISEHNRLYWYRQTLGQGPEFLTYFQNEAQLEKSRLLSDRFSAERPKGSFSTLEIQRTEQGDSAMYLCASSFPGSGNTIYFGEGSWLTVV.

This clone was seen more than once but under ten times. V usage is TRBV7-9 and J usage is TRBJ1-3, with D hard to call. Per germline, CDR1 SEHNR and CDR2 FQNEAQ (reference sequence). The CDR3 is made up of 16 amino acids. Trimming pared 1 base from V and 4 bases from J, leaving 14 bases between. This CDR3 is CASSLVSYSAGNTIYF. The CDR3 bases are TGTGCCAGCAGCTTAGTGTCGTACAGTGCGGGAAACACCATATATTTT. Using reference TRBV7-9 and TRBJ1-3 for the parts outside the CDR3, the full variable domain is DTGVSQNPRHKITKRGQNVTFRCDPISEHNRLYWYRQTLGQGPEFLTYFQNEAQLEKSRLLSDRFSAERPKGSFSTLEIQRTEQGDSAMYLCASSLVSYSAGNTIYFGEGSWLTVV.

The rearrangement links TRBV2 to TRBJ2-1; 8 bases are a match to TRBD1. The CDR3 contains 16 residues. Germline loops: CDR1 SNHLY, CDR2 FYNNEI. The V segment lost 6 bases and the J segment 7 bases; nucleotides outside the gene matches: 14. The CDR3 nucleotides are TGTGCCAGCAGGGAAAATGGGCCAGGGGGCCGGAATGAGCAGTTCTTC. Its translation is CASRENGPGGRNEQFF.

The rearrangement links TRBV4-3 to TRBJ1-3; 9 positions match TRBD1. V shed 3 bases and J 4 bases; nucleotides not matched to a gene: 7. CDR1 and CDR2 (germline): LGHNA, YSLEER. CDR3 size: 16 residues. The CDR3 spells CASSQETGGEGNTIYF. DNA for the CDR3: TGCGCCAGCAGCCAGGAAACAGGGGGCGAAGGAAACACCATATATTTT.

The chain uses TRBV14 and TRBJ1-1, with D unresolved. Trimming stripped 2 bases from V and 1 base from J, with 5 bases between. The CDR3 contains 13 residues. Germline V gene lookup returns CDR1 SGHDN and CDR2 FVKESK. The CDR3 region is CASSQSGNTEAFF. The CDR3 DNA sequence: TGTGCCAGCAGCCAATCTGGGAACACTGAAGCTTTCTTT.

CDR3 amino acids: CASSRKRLSSGSSHNEQFF. CDR3 nucleotides: TGTGCCAGTAGTAGGAAGAGGCTTTCTAGCGGGAGTAGCCACAATGAGCAGTTCTTC. The rearrangement links TRBV19 to TRBJ2-1, with 10 bases identical to TRBD2. Trimming at V came to 4 bases and at J to 5 bases, leaving 17 bases not matched to a gene. The CDR3 totals 19 residues. Germline V gene sequence: CDR1 LNHDA, CDR2 SQIVND (reference sequence).

This clone has only one observation. The rearrangement uses TRBV28 and TRBJ1-2, with D possibly being TRBD1 (5 bases). CDR3 length: 12 amino acids. Germline CDR1 MDHEN, CDR2 SYDVKM. The V gene lost 2 bases and the J gene lost 5 bases, with 6 bases spanning the gap. CDR3: CASSLPGYGYTF. The CDR3 DNA reads as TGTGCCAGCAGTTTACCAGGGTATGGCTACACCTTC.

This rearrangement joins TRBV19 to TRBJ2-2; TRBD2 matches at 11 bases. The CDR3 is 14 residues long. In germline, CDR1 is LNHDA, CDR2 SQIVND (reference sequence). CDR3 loop: CAATSGRGTGELFF. Written as DNA, the CDR3 is TGTGCAGCAACTAGCGGGAGAGGCACCGGGGAGCTGTTTTTT. Supplemented by reference TRBV19 and TRBJ2-2, the full variable domain reads DGGITQSPKYLFRKEGQNVTLSCEQNLNHDAMYWYRQDPGQGLRLIYYSQIVNDFQKGDIAEGYSVSREKKESFPLTVTSAQKNPTAFYLCAATSGRGTGELFFGEGSRLTVL.

The chain is built from TRBV18 and TRBJ2-1; a weak D match, TRBD1 (6 bases). This CDR3 region has 15 residues. Trimming cost V 4 bases and J 5 bases, with 15 bases left between them. CDR1 is KGHSH and CDR2 is LQKENI in the germline V gene. The CDR3 loop reads CASSRETAGDNEQFF. CDR3 DNA sequence: TGTGCCAGCTCACGGGAGACGGCAGGGGACAATGAGCAGTTCTTC.

This clone was observed once. The chain carries TRBV6-5 and TRBJ1-1; 7 nucleotides align to TRBD1. With V trimmed by 0 bases and J by 4 bases, 8 bases remained unmatched. The length of the CDR3 is 16 residues. CDR1 MNHEY and CDR2 SVGAGI come from the germline V gene. CDR3 amino acids: CASSYSRRGQVTEAFF. CDR3 DNA sequence: TGTGCCAGCAGTTACTCGAGAAGGGGGCAGGTCACTGAAGCTTTCTTT.

The rearrangement uses TRBV2 and TRBJ1-2; 7 nucleotides match TRBD1. CDR1 is SNHLY and CDR2 is FYNNEI in the germline V gene. The V and J ends lost 5 bases and 3 bases, in that order; junction bases with no gene match: 6. CDR3 size: 14 residues. The CDR3 DNA is TGTGCCAGCAGTCGTTACCAGGGGGACTATGGCTACACCTTC. Its protein is CASSRYQGDYGYTF.

V usage is TRBV6-5 and J usage is TRBJ1-2, with 10 bases aligning to TRBD1. This CDR3 has 15 amino acids. V trimming: 5 bases; J trimming: 2 bases; junction bases outside the gene matches: 5. CDR1 and CDR2 (germline): MNHEY, SVGAGI. The CDR3, as DNA: TGTGCCAGCAGTAGAGACAGGGGGCGGAACTATGGCTACACCTTC. As protein: CASSRDRGRNYGYTF.

This clone was seen a handful of times. The chain combines TRBV5-4 with TRBJ1-2; D perhaps matches TRBD1 (5 bases). V was cut by 3 bases and J by 4 bases, with 16 bases left in between. The CDR3 runs 15 residues. Germline CDR1 and CDR2: SGHNT and YYREEE (reference sequence). The CDR3 protein is CASSSRGSSSYGYTF. As DNA, the CDR3 is TGTGCCAGCAGCTCTCGGGGGTCCAGTTCCTATGGCTACACCTTC. The full variable domain, with the rest looked up from reference TRBV5-4 and TRBJ1-2, is ETGVTQSPTHLIKTRGQQVTLRCSSQSGHNTVSWYQQALGQGPQFIFQYYREEENGRGNFPPRFSGLQFPNYSSELNVNALELDDSALYLCASSSRGSSSYGYTFGSGTRLTVV.

This chain joins TRBV28 and TRBJ1-3; perhaps TRBD1 as D (5 bases). Per germline, CDR1 MDHEN and CDR2 SYDVKM. The V end lost 3 bases, the J end lost 7 bases, and 16 bases lay between the germline ends. The CDR3 runs to 15 residues. The CDR3 DNA reads as TGTGCCAGCAGTTTCCGGCAGGGTTTCCGGAACACCATATATTTT. Amino acid sequence: CASSFRQGFRNTIYF.

V is TRBV28 and J is TRBJ1-3, with D uncertain. Germline CDR1 MDHEN, CDR2 SYDVKM. There are 15 residues in the CDR3. V was shortened by 1 base and J by 4 bases, with 11 bases between the two germline ends. CDR3 in amino acids: CASSLSLDTGNTIYF. In DNA form, the CDR3 reads TGTGCCAGCAGTTTATCCCTAGACACGGGAAACACCATATATTTT.

The J gene is TRBJ2-7, the V gene TRBV5-1; D might be TRBD1 (5 bases). V gave up 0 bases and J gave up 2 bases, with 15 bases separating them. The germline V gene encodes CDR1 SGHRS and CDR2 YFSETQ. This CDR3 has 16 amino acids. CDR3 sequence (DNA): TGCGCCAGCAGCTTGGGACCCGGACAAGCCACCTACGAGCAGTACTTC. Amino acids: CASSLGPGQATYEQYF.